This TCR beta chain was captured by sequencing in a study of CD8+CD57+ T cells in acquired aplastic anemia (dated by TCRdb to between 2018 and 2020). The study in broad terms: DNA extracted from sorted CD4+ and CD8+ cells had a mean of roughly 3.4 ug, with a range of about 0.19 to 30 ug. Mean read counts for healthy donor samples were roughly 10 million for CD4+ cells and roughly 12 million for CD8+ cells. Overall study outcomes, separate from this receptor: No significant difference in CD8+ Simpson's diversity was found between patients and healthy controls (P=0.060). Roughly 30 CD8+ CDR3 sequences were shared between patients and controls but appeared highly expressed in patients and within their immunodominant clones.

Genomic DNA was used as template for profiling of TCR beta VDJ combinations and CDR3 sequences. An Illumina HiSeq 2000 was the platform used for TCR repertoire sequencing. In the paper's pipeline: TRBV/TRBJ rearrangement plots, CDR3 size and DJ length profiles, and Simpson's diversity index were used to assess repertoires. Whichever DNA sequence was most abundant in the deep sequencing data was defined as the immunodominant clone. CDR3 amino acid sequences were checked for sharing between subjects and were compared against published repertoires and the VDJdb database. TCRdb ran its own pipeline on the public reads, namely fastp trimming at Q25 and MiXCR clone calling, and kept in-frame beta chains. Each CDR3 protein appears once, grouped with its most common genes and DNA. The V and J calls reflect TCRdb's pipeline rather than the authors' work. For this sample there are about 62,000 distinct CDR3 sequences; under 55% appear just once. Around 2.3% of the sample goes to the ten largest clones.

In its sample, this clonotype was seen once. Its antigen specificity is not known. An end of the junction does not agree with germline; a read error may underlie this. CDR1 and CDR2 (MDHEN, SYDVKM) derive from the germline V gene. Taken from cysteine to phenylalanine, the CDR3 has 14 residues. Only the CDR3 region is kept as DNA, spanning 42 bases read in frame from base 1. In this study, sorted CD4+ and CD8+ T cells from the blood of healthy subjects and of severe aplastic anemia patients had their TCR repertoires deep-sequenced. Ficoll-Paque density gradient centrifugation was used to isolate peripheral blood mononuclear cells. Before DNA was extracted, CD4+ and CD8+ T cells were sorted using either FACS or magnetic beads.

Sequencing was performed on sorted CD4+, CD8+, or CD8+CD57+ T cells (not recorded which) from PBMCs. The chain joins TRBV28 to TRBJ1-3; the D gene is not confidently resolved. The receptor was isolated from a human donor in good health, serving as a control. The CDR3 protein: CVSSSRLSGNTIYF. The DNA sequence follows: TGTGTCAGCAGTTCGAGGTTATCCGGAAACACCATATATTTT.